This T cell receptor (beta chain) emerged from a study of cytomegalovirus exposure and HLA in healthy donors. This PCR relied on a set of 60 Vbeta primers and 13 Jbeta primers. The data were produced by immunoSEQ multiplex PCR, yet TCRdb's version contains in-frame clones alone and is incomplete. Among more than 95,000 clones listed, about three quarters were seen once. Trimming removed 6 bases from V and 2 bases from J, with 19 bases in between. The CDR3 has 16 amino acids. The V gene's germline CDR1 is SNHLY and CDR2 FYNNEI. The sequence came from a woman aged 40-49 years in good health and CMV-seropositive. The sample taken for sequencing was PBMCs. The chain is built from TRBV2 and TRBJ1-2; D uncertain. The CDR3 DNA reads TGTGCCAGCAGCGCCCCAGAGGGCAGTGTGAACTATGGCTACACCTTC. Its translation is CASSAPEGSVNYGYTF.